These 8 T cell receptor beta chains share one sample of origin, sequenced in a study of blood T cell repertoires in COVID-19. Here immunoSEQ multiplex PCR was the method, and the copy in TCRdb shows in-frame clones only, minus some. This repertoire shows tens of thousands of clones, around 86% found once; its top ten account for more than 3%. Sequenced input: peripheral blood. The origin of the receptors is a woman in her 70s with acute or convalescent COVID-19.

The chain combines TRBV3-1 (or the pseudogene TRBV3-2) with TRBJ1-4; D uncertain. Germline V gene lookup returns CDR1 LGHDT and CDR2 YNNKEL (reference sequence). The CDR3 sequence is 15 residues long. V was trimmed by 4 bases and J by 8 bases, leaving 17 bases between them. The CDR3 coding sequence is TGTGCCAGCAGCCTTACTGGGGTGGGAGAGGAAAAACTGTTTTTT. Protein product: CASSLTGVGEEKLFF.

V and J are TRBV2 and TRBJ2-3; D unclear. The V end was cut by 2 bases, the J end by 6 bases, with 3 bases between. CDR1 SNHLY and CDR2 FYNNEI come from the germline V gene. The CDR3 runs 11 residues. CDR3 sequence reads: CASSEYDTQYF. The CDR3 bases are TGTGCCAGCAGTGAATATGATACGCAGTATTTT.

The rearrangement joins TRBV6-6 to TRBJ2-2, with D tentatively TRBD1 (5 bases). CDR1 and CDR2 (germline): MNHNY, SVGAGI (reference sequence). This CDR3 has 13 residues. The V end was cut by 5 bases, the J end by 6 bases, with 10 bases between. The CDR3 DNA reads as TGTGCCAGCAGTGACCCGACAGCCGGGGAGCTGTTTTTT. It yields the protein CASSDPTAGELFF.

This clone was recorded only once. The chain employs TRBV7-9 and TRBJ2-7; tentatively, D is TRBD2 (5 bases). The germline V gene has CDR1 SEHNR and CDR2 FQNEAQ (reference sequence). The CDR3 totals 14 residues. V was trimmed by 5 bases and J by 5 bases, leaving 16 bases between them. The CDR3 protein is CASSQQADRHEQYF. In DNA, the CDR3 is TGTGCCAGCAGCCAACAAGCGGACCGCCACGAGCAGTACTTC. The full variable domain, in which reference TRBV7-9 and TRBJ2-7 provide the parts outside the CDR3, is DTGVSQNPRHKITKRGQNVTFRCDPISEHNRLYWYRQTLGQGPEFLTYFQNEAQLEKSRLLSDRFSAERPKGSFSTLEIQRTEQGDSAMYLCASSQQADRHEQYFGPGTRLTVT.

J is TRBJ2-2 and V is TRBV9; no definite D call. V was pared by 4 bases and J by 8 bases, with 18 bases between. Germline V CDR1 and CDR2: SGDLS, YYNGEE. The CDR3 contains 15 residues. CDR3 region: CASSPSGGLSGELFF. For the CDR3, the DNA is TGTGCCAGCAGCCCCTCAGGTGGGCTTAGTGGGGAGCTGTTTTTT.

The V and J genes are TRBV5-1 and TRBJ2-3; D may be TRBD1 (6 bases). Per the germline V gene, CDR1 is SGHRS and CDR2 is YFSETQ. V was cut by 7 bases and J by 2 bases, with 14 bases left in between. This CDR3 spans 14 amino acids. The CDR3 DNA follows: TGCGCCAGCTCTAAGGACAGTCCCACAGATACGCAGTATTTT. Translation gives CASSKDSPTDTQYF.

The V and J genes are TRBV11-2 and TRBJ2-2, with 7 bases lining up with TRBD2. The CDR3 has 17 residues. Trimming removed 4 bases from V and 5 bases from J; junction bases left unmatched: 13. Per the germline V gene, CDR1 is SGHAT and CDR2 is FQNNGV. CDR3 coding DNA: TGTGCCAGCAGCTGGAAACCTAGCGGACTAACTACCGGGGAGCTGTTTTTT. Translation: CASSWKPSGLTTGELFF.

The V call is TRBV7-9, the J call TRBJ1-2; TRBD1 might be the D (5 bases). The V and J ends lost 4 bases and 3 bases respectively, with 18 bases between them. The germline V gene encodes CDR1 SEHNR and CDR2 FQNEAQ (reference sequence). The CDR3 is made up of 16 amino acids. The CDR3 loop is CASSSRGTTSDYGYTF. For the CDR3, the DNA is TGTGCCAGCAGCTCCCGCGGGACCACGAGCGACTATGGCTACACCTTC.